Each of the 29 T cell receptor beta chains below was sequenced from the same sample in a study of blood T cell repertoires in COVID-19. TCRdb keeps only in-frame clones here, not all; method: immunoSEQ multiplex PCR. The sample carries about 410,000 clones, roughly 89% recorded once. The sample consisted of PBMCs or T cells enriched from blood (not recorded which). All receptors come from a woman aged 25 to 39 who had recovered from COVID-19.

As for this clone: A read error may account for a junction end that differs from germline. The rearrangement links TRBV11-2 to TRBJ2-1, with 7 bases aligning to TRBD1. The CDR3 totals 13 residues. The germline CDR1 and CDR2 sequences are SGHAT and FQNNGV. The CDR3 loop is CATSPTGNNEQFF. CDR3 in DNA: TGTGCCACCAGCCCGACAGGGAACAATGAGCAGTTCTTC.

The CDR3 reads CAISGQPDQPQHF. CDR3 sequence (DNA): TGTGCCATCAGTGGACAGCCTGATCAGCCCCAGCATTTT. V and J are TRBV10-3 and TRBJ1-5; maybe TRBD1 (5 bases). There are 13 residues in the CDR3. Germline V gene lookup returns CDR1 ENHRY and CDR2 SYGVKD. V was shortened by 4 bases and J by 5 bases, with 9 bases between the two germline ends.

CDR3 DNA sequence: TGTGCCAGCAGCTCCTACAGGTTGCCGAACACTGAAGCTTTCTTT. This codes for CASSSYRLPNTEAFF. The genes are TRBV5-4 and TRBJ1-1; possible D gene TRBD1, 5 bases. Germline loops: CDR1 SGHNT, CDR2 YYREEE (reference sequence). V gave up 3 bases and J gave up 1 base, with 13 bases separating them. This CDR3 spans 15 amino acids.

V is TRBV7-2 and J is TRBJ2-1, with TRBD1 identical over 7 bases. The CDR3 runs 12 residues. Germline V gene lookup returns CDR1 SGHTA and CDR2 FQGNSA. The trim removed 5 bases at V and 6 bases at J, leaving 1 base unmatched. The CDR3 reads CASSDRVNEQFF. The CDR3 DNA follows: TGTGCCAGCAGCGACAGGGTCAATGAGCAGTTCTTC.

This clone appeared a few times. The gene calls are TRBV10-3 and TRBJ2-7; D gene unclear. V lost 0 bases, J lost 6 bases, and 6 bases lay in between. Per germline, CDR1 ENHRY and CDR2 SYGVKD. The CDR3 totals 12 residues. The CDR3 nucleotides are TGTGCCATCAGTGAGTCGGAGTCCGAGCAGTACTTC. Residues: CAISESESEQYF.

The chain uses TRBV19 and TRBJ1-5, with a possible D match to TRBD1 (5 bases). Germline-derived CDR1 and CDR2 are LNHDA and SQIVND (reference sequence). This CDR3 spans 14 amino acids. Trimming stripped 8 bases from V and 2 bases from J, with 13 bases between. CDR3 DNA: TGTGCCAGTGGGGGGAGGATAGGCAATCAGCCCCAGCATTTT. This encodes CASGGRIGNQPQHF.

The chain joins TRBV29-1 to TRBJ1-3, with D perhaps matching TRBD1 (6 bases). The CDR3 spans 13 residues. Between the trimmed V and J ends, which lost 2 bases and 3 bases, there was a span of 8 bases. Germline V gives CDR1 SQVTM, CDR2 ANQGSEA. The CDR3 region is CSVEQGNGNTIYF. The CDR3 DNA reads TGCAGCGTTGAACAGGGGAATGGAAACACCATATATTTT.

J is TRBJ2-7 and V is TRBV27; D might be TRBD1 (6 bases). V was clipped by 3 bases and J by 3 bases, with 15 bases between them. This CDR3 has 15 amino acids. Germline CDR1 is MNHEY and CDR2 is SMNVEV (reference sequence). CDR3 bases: TGTGCCAGCAGTTTTCTCAGGGGCGACTTCTACGAGCAGTACTTC. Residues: CASSFLRGDFYEQYF.

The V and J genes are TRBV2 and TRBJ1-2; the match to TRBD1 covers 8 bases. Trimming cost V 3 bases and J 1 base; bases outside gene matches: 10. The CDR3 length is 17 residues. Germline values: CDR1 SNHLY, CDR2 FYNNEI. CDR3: CASSDSRDRPINYGYTF. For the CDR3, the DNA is TGTGCCAGCAGTGATTCCCGGGACAGGCCGATTAACTATGGCTACACCTTC.

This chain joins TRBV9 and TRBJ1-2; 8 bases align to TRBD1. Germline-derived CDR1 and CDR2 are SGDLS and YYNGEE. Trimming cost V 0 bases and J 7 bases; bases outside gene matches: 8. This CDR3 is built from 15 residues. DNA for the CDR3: TGTGCCAGCAGCGTAGCTGGGCAGGGGGCGCGTGGCTACACCTTC. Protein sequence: CASSVAGQGARGYTF.

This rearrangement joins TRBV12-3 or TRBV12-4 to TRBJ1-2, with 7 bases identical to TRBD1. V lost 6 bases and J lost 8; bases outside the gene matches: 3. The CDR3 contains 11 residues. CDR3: CASRTGIGYTF. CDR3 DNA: TGTGCCAGCAGGACAGGGATCGGCTACACCTTC.

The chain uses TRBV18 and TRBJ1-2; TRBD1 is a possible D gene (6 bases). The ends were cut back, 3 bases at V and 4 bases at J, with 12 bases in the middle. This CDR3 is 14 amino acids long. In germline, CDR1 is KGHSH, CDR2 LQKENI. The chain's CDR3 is CASSPGQLPYGYTF. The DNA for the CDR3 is TGTGCCAGCTCACCCGGACAGCTCCCCTATGGCTACACCTTC.

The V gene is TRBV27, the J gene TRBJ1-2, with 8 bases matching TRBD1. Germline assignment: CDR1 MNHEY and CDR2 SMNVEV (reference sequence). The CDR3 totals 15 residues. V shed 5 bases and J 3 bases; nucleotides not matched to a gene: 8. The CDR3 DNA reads TGTGCCAGCAGTCCCTTGGACAGGGTATACTATGGCTACACCTTC. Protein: CASSPLDRVYYGYTF.

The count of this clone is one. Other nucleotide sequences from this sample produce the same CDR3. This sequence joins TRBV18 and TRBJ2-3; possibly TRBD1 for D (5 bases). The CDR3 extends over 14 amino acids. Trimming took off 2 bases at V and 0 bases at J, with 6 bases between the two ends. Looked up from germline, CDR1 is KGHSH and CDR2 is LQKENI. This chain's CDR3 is CASSPDRSTDTQYF. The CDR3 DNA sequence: TGTGCCAGCTCACCAGACAGAAGCACAGATACGCAGTATTTT.

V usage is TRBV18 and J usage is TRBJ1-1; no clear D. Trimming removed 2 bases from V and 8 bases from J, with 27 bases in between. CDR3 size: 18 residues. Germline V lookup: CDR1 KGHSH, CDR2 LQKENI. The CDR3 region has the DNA TGTGCCAGCTCACCATACCTCCCGGATTCGGGGATAGGTTTGGAAGCTTTCTTT. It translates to CASSPYLPDSGIGLEAFF.

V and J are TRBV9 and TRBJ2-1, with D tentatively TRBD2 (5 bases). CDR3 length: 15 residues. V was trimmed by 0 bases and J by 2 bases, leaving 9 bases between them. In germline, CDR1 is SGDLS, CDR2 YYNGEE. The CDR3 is CASSVADSAYNEQFF. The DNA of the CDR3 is TGTGCCAGCAGCGTAGCGGACTCCGCCTACAATGAGCAGTTCTTC.

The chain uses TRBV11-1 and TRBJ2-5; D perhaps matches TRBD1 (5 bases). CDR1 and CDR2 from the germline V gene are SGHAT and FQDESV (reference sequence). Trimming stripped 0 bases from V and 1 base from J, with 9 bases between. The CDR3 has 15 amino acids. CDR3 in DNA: TGTGCCAGCAGCTTAGCGGTGGACATCCAAGAGACCCAGTACTTC. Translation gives CASSLAVDIQETQYF.

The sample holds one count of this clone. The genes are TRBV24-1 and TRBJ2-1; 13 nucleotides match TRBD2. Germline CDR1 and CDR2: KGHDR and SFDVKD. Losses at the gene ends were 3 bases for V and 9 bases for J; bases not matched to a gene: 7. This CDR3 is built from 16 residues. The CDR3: CATSDRTSGSEFEQFF. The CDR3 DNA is TGTGCCACCAGTGATAGGACTAGCGGGAGTGAGTTTGAGCAGTTCTTC.

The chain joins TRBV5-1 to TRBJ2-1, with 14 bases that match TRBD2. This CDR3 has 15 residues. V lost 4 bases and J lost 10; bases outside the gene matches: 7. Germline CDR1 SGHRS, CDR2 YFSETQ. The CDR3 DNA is TGCGCCAGCAGCCCGGGACTAGCGGGAGTTGTGGAGCAGTTCTTC. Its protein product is CASSPGLAGVVEQFF.

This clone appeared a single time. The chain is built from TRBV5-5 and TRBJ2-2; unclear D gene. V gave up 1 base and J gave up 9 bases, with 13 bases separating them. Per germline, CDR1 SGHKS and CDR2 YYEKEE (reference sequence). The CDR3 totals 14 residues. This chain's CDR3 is CASSLRQSGRELFF. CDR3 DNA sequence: TGTGCCAGCAGCTTGCGTCAGTCAGGCAGGGAGCTGTTTTTT.

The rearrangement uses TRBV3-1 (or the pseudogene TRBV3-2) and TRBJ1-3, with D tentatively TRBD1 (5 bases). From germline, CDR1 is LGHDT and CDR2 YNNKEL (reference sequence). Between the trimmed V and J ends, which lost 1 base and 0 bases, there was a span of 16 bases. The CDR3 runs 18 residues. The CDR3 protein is CASSQVLSLGVSGNTIYF. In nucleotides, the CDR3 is TGTGCCAGCAGCCAAGTGTTATCTTTAGGGGTCTCTGGAAACACCATATATTTT.

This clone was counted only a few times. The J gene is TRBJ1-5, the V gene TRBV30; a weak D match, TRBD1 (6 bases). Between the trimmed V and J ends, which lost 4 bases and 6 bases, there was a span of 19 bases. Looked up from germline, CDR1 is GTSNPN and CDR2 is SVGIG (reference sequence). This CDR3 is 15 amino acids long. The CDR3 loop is CAWTFTGGLGQPQHF. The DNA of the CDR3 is TGTGCCTGGACCTTCACGGGGGGGCTGGGTCAGCCCCAGCATTTT.

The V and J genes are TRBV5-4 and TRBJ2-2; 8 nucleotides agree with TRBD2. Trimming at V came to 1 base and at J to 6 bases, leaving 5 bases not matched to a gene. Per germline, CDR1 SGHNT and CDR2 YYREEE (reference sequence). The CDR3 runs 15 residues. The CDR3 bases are TGTGCCAGCAGCTTGAATAGCGGGGTCCCCGGGGAGCTGTTTTTT. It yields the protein CASSLNSGVPGELFF.

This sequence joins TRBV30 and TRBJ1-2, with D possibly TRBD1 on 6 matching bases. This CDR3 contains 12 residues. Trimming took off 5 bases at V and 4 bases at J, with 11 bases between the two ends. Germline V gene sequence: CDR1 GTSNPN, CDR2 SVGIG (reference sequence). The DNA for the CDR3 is TGTGCCTGGGAGGGGGTCGGCTATGGCTACACCTTC. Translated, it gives CAWEGVGYGYTF.

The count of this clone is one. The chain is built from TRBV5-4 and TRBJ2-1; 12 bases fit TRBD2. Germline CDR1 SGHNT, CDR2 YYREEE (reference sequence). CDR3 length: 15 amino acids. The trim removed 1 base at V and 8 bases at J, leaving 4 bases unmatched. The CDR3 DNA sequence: TGTGCCAGCAGCTTGAGGACTAGCGGGAAGTATGAGCAGTTCTTC. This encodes CASSLRTSGKYEQFF.

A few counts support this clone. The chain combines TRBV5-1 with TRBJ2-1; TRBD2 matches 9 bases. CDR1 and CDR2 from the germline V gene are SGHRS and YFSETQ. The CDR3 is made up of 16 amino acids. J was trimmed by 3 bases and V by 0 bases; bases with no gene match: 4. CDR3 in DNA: TGCGCCAGCAGCTTGGGTAGCGGGAGTTTCTACAATGAGCAGTTCTTC. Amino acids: CASSLGSGSFYNEQFF.

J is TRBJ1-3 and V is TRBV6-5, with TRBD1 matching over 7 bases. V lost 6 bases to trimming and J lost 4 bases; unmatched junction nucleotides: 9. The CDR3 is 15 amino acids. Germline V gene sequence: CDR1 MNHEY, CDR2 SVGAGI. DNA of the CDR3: TGTGCCAGCAGGGCCGGGACAGAAGACGGAAACACCATATATTTT. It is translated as CASRAGTEDGNTIYF.

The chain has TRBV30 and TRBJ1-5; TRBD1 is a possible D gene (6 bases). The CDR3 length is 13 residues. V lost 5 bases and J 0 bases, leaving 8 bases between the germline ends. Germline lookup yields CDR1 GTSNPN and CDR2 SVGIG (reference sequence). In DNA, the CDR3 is TGTGCCTGGGGGGACAATAGCAATCAGCCCCAGCATTTT. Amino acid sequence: CAWGDNSNQPQHF.

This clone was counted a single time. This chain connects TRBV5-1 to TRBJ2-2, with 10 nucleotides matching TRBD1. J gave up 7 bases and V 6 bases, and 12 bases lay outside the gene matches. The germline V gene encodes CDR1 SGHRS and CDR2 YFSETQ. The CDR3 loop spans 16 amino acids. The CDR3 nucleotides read TGCGCCAGCACGGCCCAGACAGGGGGCTTCGGCGGGGAGCTGTTTTTT. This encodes CASTAQTGGFGGELFF.